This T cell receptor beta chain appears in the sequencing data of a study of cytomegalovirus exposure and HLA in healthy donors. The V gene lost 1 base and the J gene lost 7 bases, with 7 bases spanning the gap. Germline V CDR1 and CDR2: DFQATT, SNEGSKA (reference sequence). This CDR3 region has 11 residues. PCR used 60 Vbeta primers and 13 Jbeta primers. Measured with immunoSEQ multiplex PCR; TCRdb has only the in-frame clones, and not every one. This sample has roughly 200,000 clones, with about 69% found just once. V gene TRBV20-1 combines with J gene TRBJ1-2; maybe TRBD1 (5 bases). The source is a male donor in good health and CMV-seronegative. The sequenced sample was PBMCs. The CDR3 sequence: CSARGQGGYTF. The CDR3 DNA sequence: TGCAGTGCTAGAGGGCAGGGTGGCTACACCTTC.